This T cell receptor (beta chain) was sequenced for a study of blood T cell repertoires in COVID-19 (dated by TCRdb to 2020 to 2022). Regarding the complete study: The collaborator samples originated in the United States, Italy and Spain and spanned the acute and convalescent phases of COVID-19. A freely available public database, intended as a resource for researchers studying the immune response to SARS-CoV-2, is where the repertoires were released. HLA class I and class II types, where available, came from metadata supplied by the sample provider rather than from assay-based typing. The prospective study material was composed of cDNA or gDNA derived from T cells, B-cell-depleted T cells, or PBMCs. The samples were drawn from the first 160 participants of the ongoing ImmuneRACE study and from some 1,300 subjects provided by 6 global collaborators. A de-identified subject ID, COVID-19 status, age in years and sex were almost always included in the sample metadata. Subjects who had been exposed to COVID-19, were actively infected with it, or had recovered from it provided the deeply sampled blood TCRbeta repertoires that made up the dataset.

As to this clone: No antigen is known for it. Qualities for individual bases were not recorded, and no much larger clone is one base off.

Participants in the prospective study were aged about 18 to 95 years, lived in over 20 United States geographic areas, and enrolled through a virtual design. Cohort assignment in the prospective study relied on participant-reported clinical history from a screening survey and a study questionnaire. A participant counted as exposed if, within 2 weeks of entering the study, that participant had been in contact with someone who had a PCR-confirmed or clinician-diagnosed COVID-19 case. Mobile phlebotomists in the prospective study collected whole blood, serum and a nasopharyngeal or oropharyngeal swab from every participant. Over a 2-month period, participants in the prospective study had the option of providing additional blood draws and questionnaires. Blood samples from the prospective study were shipped frozen or at room temperature prior to DNA extraction. According to the germline V gene, CDR1 reads SGHRS and CDR2 reads YFSETQ. The CDR3 starts with the cysteine, ends with the phenylalanine, and has 15 residues. The CDR3 DNA has 45 bases and is translated from base 1. For this chain, trimming is 1 base at the V end and 2 bases at the J end, and the number of junction bases without a gene match is 1.

The immunoSEQ Assay, a bias-controlled multiplex PCR, was used to amplify TCRbeta CDR3 regions from genomic DNA. The authors' analysis ran thus. Within the assay, amplification of reference gene primers was used to estimate how many nucleated cells each sample contained. To quantify the absolute abundance of each unique TCRbeta CDR3 rearrangement, sequence reads were collapsed and filtered. For each sample, productive Simpson clonality was calculated by taking the square root of Simpson's diversity index across productive rearrangements. In TCRdb, the immuneACCESS table is reduced to in-frame sequences with V and J assigned. These tables do not hold every clone; where another copy was compared, an unresolved V gene accounts for under half, and the others remain unexplained. D and trimming were read from the DNA, whereas the V and J calls and clone size are those reported in that table. The sample yields 350,000 or so clones; about nine tenths were counted once. The top ten hold under 1.2% of the sample.

The research as a whole found: The quantity of clinical and demographic metadata differed by source and by participant and was supplied without curation.

The sequence is built from TRBV5-1 and TRBJ2-7; 12 nucleotides in the junction match TRBD2. The sequence came from a woman aged 25 to 39 who had been exposed to COVID-19. Sequencing was performed on PBMCs or T cells enriched from blood (not recorded which). The DNA sequence follows: TGCGCCAGCAGCTTGACTAGCGGGGGGACCTACGAGCAGTACTTC. It translates as CASSLTSGGTYEQYF.